The 25 T cell receptor beta chains listed next were all sequenced from one sample in a study of glioma-infiltrating T cells. Amplification of TCR alpha and beta CDR3 regions from RNA used iRepertoire nested multiplex PCR. Using its own MiXCR run on the multiplex PCR reads, TCRdb lists one record per CDR3 protein. Here the sample spans 300,000 to 450,000 distinct CDR3 sequences, 35% to 45% being singletons. The sequencing input was glioma tissue, nonneoplastic brain tissue, or PBMCs (not recorded which). All receptors come from a human donor with low-grade glioma or glioblastoma, undergoing nonglioma brain surgery, or in good health (not recorded which).

This clonotype occurred a few times. The CDR3 loop reads CASSLQGAQNTGELFF. CDR3 coding DNA: TGTGCCAGCAGTTTACAAGGGGCGCAGAACACCGGGGAGCTGTTTTTT. V and J are TRBV27 and TRBJ2-2; D may be TRBD1 (5 bases). V was clipped by 2 bases and J by 1 base, with 11 bases between them. The CDR3 is 16 amino acids. Looked up from germline, CDR1 is MNHEY and CDR2 is SMNVEV (reference sequence).

This clonotype appeared a few times. The chain is built from TRBV19 and TRBJ1-2; the D is unclear. From germline, CDR1 is LNHDA and CDR2 SQIVND (reference sequence). Trimming shortened V by 3 bases and J by 2 bases, and 7 bases separated the two germline ends. This CDR3 has 13 residues. In DNA form, the CDR3 reads TGTGCCAGTAGTATGGGCCCAAACTATGGCTACACCTTC. Amino acid sequence: CASSMGPNYGYTF.

This clonotype appeared a few times. J is TRBJ2-7 and V is TRBV4-1; 7 bases match TRBD2. V shed 4 bases, J shed 4 bases, and the junction held 16 bases outside the gene matches. The length of the CDR3 is 17 residues. Germline CDR1 is MGHRA and CDR2 is YSYEKL. DNA of the CDR3: TGCGCCAGCAGCCTAGAGGCGAGGGGACTAAGACCTTACGAGCAGTACTTC. It codes for CASSLEARGLRPYEQYF.

Comment on this clonotype: This could be a read error, since a much larger clone is one nucleotide away. CDR3 sequence: CASSSSGVIYNEQLF. In nucleotides, the CDR3 is TGTGCCAGCAGTAGCTCGGGAGTGATATACAATGAGCAGCTCTTC. This chain links TRBV6-1 with TRBJ2-1; the D gene is possibly TRBD2 (6 bases). CDR1 and CDR2 from the germline V gene are MNHNS and SASEGT. This CDR3 comprises 15 residues.

V usage is TRBV6-1 and J usage is TRBJ1-1; D uncertain. The germline V gene encodes CDR1 MNHNS and CDR2 SASEGT. The CDR3 spans 15 residues. Deletions cut 4 bases from V and 4 bases from J, with 16 bases between. CDR3 in amino acids: CASSGRPGLGTEAFF. The CDR3, as DNA: TGTGCCAGCAGTGGAAGACCCGGGTTGGGCACTGAAGCTTTCTTT.

The rearrangement links TRBV18 to TRBJ1-1, with 7 bases identical to TRBD1. Looked up from germline, CDR1 is KGHSH and CDR2 is LQKENI. V was clipped by 1 base and J by 0 bases; unmatched bases: 11. The CDR3 is made up of 18 amino acids. CDR3 bases: TGTGCCAGCTCACCACGCTTAGGGGGCACGGGGATGAACACTGAAGCTTTCTTT. This sequence encodes CASSPRLGGTGMNTEAFF.

The rearrangement links TRBV4-2 to TRBJ2-5, with 8 bases lining up with TRBD1. The CDR3 is 14 residues long. After removal of 3 bases from V and 6 bases from J, the junction contained 6 bases not matched to a gene. CDR1 is LGHNA, CDR2 YNFKEQ, per germline. CDR3 sequence reads: CASSHDGQGKTQYF. CDR3 nucleotides: TGTGCCAGCAGCCACGATGGACAGGGAAAGACCCAGTACTTC.

This clonotype was seen a handful of times. The rearrangement uses TRBV7-2 and TRBJ1-2, with no clear D. The CDR3 contains 14 residues. Germline V gives CDR1 SGHTA, CDR2 FQGNSA. Trimming removed 5 bases at V and 8 bases at J, with 18 bases between. For the CDR3, the DNA is TGTGCCAGCAGCCCCAACTCGGGGTCACGGGGCTACACCTTC. Amino acids: CASSPNSGSRGYTF.

V usage is TRBV7-2 and J usage is TRBJ1-2; the D gene is possibly TRBD1 (5 bases). This CDR3 has 14 residues. The V end was cut by 6 bases, the J end by 6 bases, with 17 bases between. Germline CDR1 and CDR2: SGHTA and FQGNSA. The CDR3 here is CASSPGPFEDGYTF. CDR3 nucleotide sequence: TGTGCCAGCAGTCCAGGGCCTTTTGAGGATGGCTACACCTTC.

This clonotype was observed a handful of times. The chain couples TRBV20-1 to TRBJ2-5; 10 bases align to TRBD1. The CDR3 has 19 amino acids. V shed 1 base and J 4 bases; nucleotides not matched to a gene: 18. Germline V CDR1 and CDR2: DFQATT, SNEGSKA (reference sequence). The CDR3 here is CSARGPLQGQGKGGETQYF. As DNA, the CDR3 is TGCAGTGCTAGAGGCCCCTTGCAGGGACAGGGGAAGGGGGGAGAGACCCAGTACTTC.

For this clonotype: Possible read error: a much larger clone is one base away. The V and J genes are TRBV6-5 and TRBJ2-1, with 12 bases that match TRBD2. CDR3 length equals 15 residues. The V gene end was trimmed by 1 base and the J gene end by 6 bases; junction bases not matched to a gene: 1. The germline gives CDR1 MNHEY, CDR2 SVGAGI. CDR3 coding DNA: TGTGCCAGCAGTTACTTGACTAGCGGGAGCAATGAGCAGTTCTTC. It yields the protein CASSYLTSGSNEQFF.

This clonotype appeared many times. This chain connects TRBV15 to TRBJ2-3; 10 positions agree with TRBD2. The junction had 5 bases not matched to a gene; V was cut back by 0 bases and J by 5 bases. The germline V gene has CDR1 LNHNV and CDR2 YYDKDF (reference sequence). The CDR3 contains 16 residues. CDR3 region: CATSRDLAGVGDTQYF. DNA for the CDR3: TGTGCCACCAGCAGAGATCTAGCGGGAGTAGGAGATACGCAGTATTTT. Variable domain in full (rest from reference TRBV15 and TRBJ2-3): DAMVIQNPRYQVTQFGKPVTLSCSQTLNHNVMYWYQQKSSQAPKLLFHYYDKDFNNEADTPDNFQSRRPNTSFCFLDIRSPGLGDTAMYLCATSRDLAGVGDTQYFGPGTRLTVL.

Note on this clonotype: Given a much more abundant clone one base away, this may be a read error. This chain uses TRBV28 with TRBJ2-1; tentative D call: TRBD2 (6 bases). Germline CDR1 MDHEN, CDR2 SYDVKM. The length of the CDR3 is 15 residues. Between the trimmed V and J ends, which lost 8 bases and 5 bases, there was a span of 19 bases. CDR3 region: CASPPGSGIDNEQFF. CDR3 DNA: TGTGCCAGCCCGCCTGGTAGCGGTATAGACAATGAGCAGTTCTTC.

CDR3 nucleotide sequence: TGTGCCAGCAGTTTGGTTTATAGGCCCGAAAGCGGGAGGGGGAACAATGAGCAGTTCTTC. Its translation: CASSLVYRPESGRGNNEQFF. The J gene is TRBJ2-1, the V gene TRBV4-2; 10 bases align to TRBD2. Germline CDR1 and CDR2: LGHNA and YNFKEQ. The CDR3 loop spans 20 amino acids. The V gene end was trimmed by 6 bases and the J gene end by 5 bases; junction bases not matched to a gene: 22.

V and J are TRBV20-1 and TRBJ2-3; 9 nucleotides match TRBD2. CDR3 size: 16 residues. V dropped 0 bases and J dropped 0; count of bases not matched to a gene: 4. Germline-derived CDR1 and CDR2 are DFQATT and SNEGSKA (reference sequence). CDR3 in amino acids: CSARDRLAGSTDTQYF. The CDR3, as DNA: TGCAGTGCTAGAGACAGGCTAGCGGGAAGCACAGATACGCAGTATTTT.

The rearrangement joins TRBV11-1 to TRBJ1-4; D remains ambiguous. The V gene lost 3 bases and the J gene lost 0 bases, with 8 bases spanning the gap. CDR1 and CDR2 from the germline V gene are SGHAT and FQDESV (reference sequence). This CDR3 is 15 amino acids long. CDR3 DNA sequence: TGTGCCAGCAGCTTCCAGGATGCAACTAATGAAAAACTGTTTTTT. Its protein is CASSFQDATNEKLFF.

This clonotype was detected a few times. The V and J genes are TRBV7-2 and TRBJ2-7, with D possibly being TRBD1 or TRBD2 (5 bases each). The CDR3 covers 15 residues. Germline V gene sequence: CDR1 SGHTA, CDR2 FQGNSA. The V and J ends lost 5 bases and 3 bases respectively, with 17 bases between them. CDR3 amino acids: CASSPRGERLYEQYF. The CDR3, as DNA: TGTGCCAGCAGCCCCCGGGGCGAGCGCCTCTACGAGCAGTACTTC. Based on the CDR3 plus reference TRBV7-2 and TRBJ2-7, the full variable domain is GAGVSQSPSNKVTEKGKDVELRCDPISGHTALYWYRQSLGQGLEFLIYFQGNSAPDKSGLPSDRFSAERTGGSVSTLTIQRTQQEDSAVYLCASSPRGERLYEQYFGPGTRLTVT.

CDR3 DNA: TGTGCCAGCAGCTTAGCAGCCGGGACAGGCACAGATACGCAGTATTTT. It specifies CASSLAAGTGTDTQYF. The V and J genes are TRBV7-9 and TRBJ2-3, with 7 bases lining up with TRBD1. The CDR3 is made up of 16 amino acids. The V segment lost 0 bases and the J segment 1 base; nucleotides outside the gene matches: 4. CDR1 SEHNR and CDR2 FQNEAQ come from the germline V gene (reference sequence).

The table lists this clonotype with a few counts. The chain has TRBV6-9 and TRBJ2-3; D not certain. With 2 bases removed from V and 2 bases from J, the gap between germline ends came to 14 bases. Germline V gives CDR1 MNHGY, CDR2 SVAAGI. The CDR3 runs 16 residues. Written as DNA, the CDR3 is TGTGCCAGCAGTTATCGTGGGTTAATCGACACAGATACGCAGTATTTT. Protein: CASSYRGLIDTDTQYF.

Only a few counts were recorded for this clonotype. CDR3 nucleotides: TGTGCCAGCAGCCCCTCCGGGACCCCCTACAATGAGCAGTTCTTC. This codes for CASSPSGTPYNEQFF. The rearrangement joins TRBV4-2 to TRBJ2-1; D is possibly TRBD1 or TRBD2 (5 bases each). Looked up from germline, CDR1 is LGHNA and CDR2 is YNFKEQ. Trimming took 4 bases from V and 2 from J, leaving 12 bases between them. This CDR3 spans 15 amino acids.

On this clonotype: This may be a read error: a much more frequent sequence differs by one nucleotide. J is TRBJ2-3 and V is TRBV27, with no clear D. The CDR3 spans 14 residues. The germline V gene encodes CDR1 MNHEY and CDR2 SMNVEV (reference sequence). This CDR3 is CACSFEASTDTQYF. In DNA, the CDR3 is TGTGCCTGCAGTTTTGAGGCCAGCACAGATACGCAGTATTTT.

This clonotype was counted at least ten times. The V call is TRBV20-1, the J call TRBJ2-7; D is possibly TRBD1 (6 bases). The V and J ends lost 5 bases and 0 bases respectively, with 14 bases between them. The germline V gene has CDR1 DFQATT and CDR2 SNEGSKA (reference sequence). This CDR3 has 14 amino acids. The CDR3, as DNA: TGCAGTGCTCCCCGACAGGCCAACTCCTACGAGCAGTACTTC. This sequence encodes CSAPRQANSYEQYF.

CDR3 loop: CASSIDTGFSYEQYF. The CDR3, as DNA: TGTGCCAGTAGTATAGATACAGGGTTCTCCTACGAGCAGTACTTC. The chain links TRBV19 to TRBJ2-7; a possible D gene is TRBD1 (6 bases). Trimming left V 0 bases short and J 0 bases short, with 9 bases between. The CDR3 covers 15 residues. Per germline, CDR1 LNHDA and CDR2 SQIVND (reference sequence).

Note on this clonotype: With a much larger clone just one base away, this may be a read error. The V call is TRBV20-1, the J call TRBJ1-5; D may be TRBD1 (5 bases). The CDR3 consists of 15 residues. Germline CDR1 DFQATT, CDR2 SNEGSKA (reference sequence). CDR3 bases: TGCAGTGATAGAGACCCAGGGTTAAGGAATCAGCCCCAGCATTTT. Its translation is CSDRDPGLRNQPQHF.

This clonotype has only one observation. Being one base from a much bigger clone, this may be a read error. The chain is built from TRBV27 and TRBJ2-7, with D perhaps matching TRBD1 (5 bases). The CDR3 spans 13 residues. CDR1 is MNHEY and CDR2 is SMNVEV in the germline V gene (reference sequence). Trimming stripped 7 bases from V and 3 bases from J, with 13 bases between. The CDR3 here is CASTPGRVYEQYF. In nucleotides, the CDR3 is TGTGCCAGCACCCCGGGCAGGGTCTACGAGCAGTACTTC.